Each of the 8 T cell receptor beta chains below was sequenced from the same sample in a study of human T cells and chemical hapten exposure. Indicated time point: patch test 1, 2 weeks after DPC sensitization. Sample treatment: therapeutic diphenylcyclopropenone sensitization with weekly scalp DPC. TCRdb re-analysed the RACE reads in MiXCR, keeping a single row per CDR3 protein. The repertoire holds fewer than 400,000 distinct CDR3 sequences, with around 7% as singletons. Specimen: whole blood, collected in connection with sensitization to the hapten diphenylcyclopropenone (DPC). The receptors originated from a woman in her late teens or twenties with alopecia areata. Some clones in this sample may be carry-over from other donors' samples.

The V call is TRBV4-3, the J call TRBJ1-5; no reliable D call. Germline values: CDR1 LGHNA, CDR2 YSLEER. CDR3 length: 18 residues. V gave up 0 bases and J gave up 0 bases, with 15 bases separating them. This chain's CDR3 is CASSQELGRSYSNQPQHF. CDR3 nucleotides: TGCGCCAGCAGCCAAGAACTTGGCAGGTCCTATAGCAATCAGCCCCAGCATTTT.

This clonotype was recorded a few times. The rearrangement uses TRBV20-1 and TRBJ2-7; possible D gene TRBD1, 5 bases. This CDR3 comprises 13 residues. Looked up from germline, CDR1 is DFQATT and CDR2 is SNEGSKA (reference sequence). V was shortened by 1 base and J by 1 base, with 8 bases between the two germline ends. The chain's CDR3 is CSARAAGSYEQYF. CDR3 DNA sequence: TGCAGTGCTAGAGCCGCAGGGTCCTACGAGCAGTACTTC.

V and J are TRBV5-6 and TRBJ2-5; D is unresolved. Germline CDR1 is SGHDT and CDR2 is YYEEEE. The CDR3 spans 14 residues. Trimming stripped 0 bases from V and 5 bases from J, with 11 bases between. The CDR3 protein is CASSLVAGSETQYF. In nucleotides, the CDR3 is TGTGCCAGCAGCTTGGTAGCAGGATCGGAGACCCAGTACTTC. The complete variable domain, with remaining parts taken from reference TRBV5-6 and TRBJ2-5, reads DAGVTQSPTHLIKTRGQQVTLRCSPKSGHDTVSWYQQALGQGPQFIFQYYEEEERQRGNFPDRFSGHQFPNYSSELNVNALLLGDSALYLCASSLVAGSETQYFGPGTRLLVL.

This clonotype was picked up many times. The chain employs TRBV28 and TRBJ1-5; D gene uncertain. CDR3 length: 15 residues. Germline V gene sequence: CDR1 MDHEN, CDR2 SYDVKM. Trimming pared 4 bases from V and 4 bases from J, leaving 14 bases between. The CDR3 sequence is CASSSIPLENQPQHF. In nucleotides, the CDR3 is TGTGCCAGCAGTTCTATCCCTCTAGAGAATCAGCCCCAGCATTTT.

The chain links TRBV6-5 to TRBJ2-3, with TRBD1 matching over 7 bases. CDR3 length equals 16 residues. Germline V gene sequence: CDR1 MNHEY, CDR2 SVGAGI. Trimming took 2 bases from V and 1 from J; bases not matched to a gene: 6. The CDR3 region is CASSYAGGRGTDTQYF. CDR3 DNA: TGTGCCAGCAGTTACGCAGGGGGTAGGGGCACAGATACGCAGTATTTT.

This clonotype was observed a handful of times. The chain uses TRBV12-3 or TRBV12-4 and TRBJ1-5; D is unresolved. This CDR3 spans 13 amino acids. Trimming cost V 5 bases and J 10 bases, with 15 bases left between them. CDR3 region: CASSATMTHPQHF. The CDR3 DNA reads as TGTGCCAGCAGTGCCACAATGACCCATCCCCAGCATTTT.

This clonotype was seen ten or more times. The rearrangement links TRBV19 to TRBJ2-4; D possibly corresponds to TRBD2 (6 bases). The V and J ends lost 5 bases and 3 bases respectively, with 11 bases between them. The CDR3 has 14 residues. CDR1 is LNHDA and CDR2 is SQIVND in the germline V gene (reference sequence). CDR3 bases: TGTGCCAGTAGTTCCCCGGGAGACAAAAACATTCAGTACTTC. This translates into CASSSPGDKNIQYF.

This chain joins TRBV20-1 and TRBJ1-3; no definite D call. The CDR3 has 14 residues. Germline CDR1 DFQATT, CDR2 SNEGSKA (reference sequence). V was cut by 2 bases and J by 3 bases, with 11 bases left in between. CDR3 region: CSARKPRSGNTIYF. The CDR3, as DNA: TGCAGTGCTAGAAAACCCCGCAGTGGAAACACCATATATTTT.